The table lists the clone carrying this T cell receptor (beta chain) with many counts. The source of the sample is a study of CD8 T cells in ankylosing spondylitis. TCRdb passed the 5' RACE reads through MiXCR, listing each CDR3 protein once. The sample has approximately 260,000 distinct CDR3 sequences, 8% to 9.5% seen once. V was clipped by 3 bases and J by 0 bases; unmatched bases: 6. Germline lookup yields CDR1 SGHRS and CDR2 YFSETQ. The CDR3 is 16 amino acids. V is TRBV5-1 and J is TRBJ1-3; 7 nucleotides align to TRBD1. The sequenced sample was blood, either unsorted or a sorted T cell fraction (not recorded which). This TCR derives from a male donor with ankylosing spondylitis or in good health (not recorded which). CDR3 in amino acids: CASSSQGQSSGNTIYF. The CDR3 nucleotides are TGCGCCAGCAGCTCCCAGGGACAGTCCTCTGGAAACACCATATATTTT.